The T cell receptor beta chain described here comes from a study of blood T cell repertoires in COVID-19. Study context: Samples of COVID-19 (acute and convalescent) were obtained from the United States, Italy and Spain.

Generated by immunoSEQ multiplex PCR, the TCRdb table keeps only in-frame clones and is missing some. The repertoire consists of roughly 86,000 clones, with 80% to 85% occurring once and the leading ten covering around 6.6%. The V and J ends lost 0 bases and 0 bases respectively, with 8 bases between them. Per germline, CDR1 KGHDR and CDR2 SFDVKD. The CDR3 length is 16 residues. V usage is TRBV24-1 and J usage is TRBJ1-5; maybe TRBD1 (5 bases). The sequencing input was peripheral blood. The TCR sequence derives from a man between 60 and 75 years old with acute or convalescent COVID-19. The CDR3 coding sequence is TGTGCCACCAGTGATTTGGGACAATATAGCAATCAGCCCCAGCATTTT. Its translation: CATSDLGQYSNQPQHF.